A selection of T cell receptor beta chains follows, all from one sample in a study of blood T cells in healthy people across ages. TCRdb reprocessed the 5' RACE reads via MiXCR and lists one record per CDR3 protein. The data hold hundreds of thousands of distinct CDR3 sequences, with approximately 53% observed a single time. The material sequenced was blood. The receptors stem from a man aged 35-49 years in good health. Both conserved end residues are part of each CDR3. Fields, in order: clone size, V gene, J gene, D gene, CDR3 DNA, CDR3 protein. D genes are given only for firm matches. Some rows mark clone size as missing; the rest say once, few, many or name a class of expanded clone.

abundance: .; v_gene: TRBV3-1; j_gene: TRBJ2-5; d_gene: .; CDR3nt: TGTGCCAGCAGCCAAGATCATTTCGGGGCGGGGAGGCAGTACTTC; CDR3aa: CASSQDHFGAGRQYF
abundance: .; v_gene: TRBV27; j_gene: TRBJ1-2; d_gene: .; CDR3nt: TGTGCCACCCGGACGGAAGGCCAGCTCTATGGCTACACCTTC; CDR3aa: CATRTEGQLYGYTF
abundance: few; v_gene: TRBV29-1; j_gene: TRBJ2-1; d_gene: .; CDR3nt: TGCAGCGTTTTTGCCTACAATGAGCAGTTCTTC; CDR3aa: CSVFAYNEQFF
abundance: .; v_gene: TRBV13; j_gene: TRBJ2-2; d_gene: .; CDR3nt: TGTGCCAGCAGCTTCGTACGGGGGAGCGGGGAGCTGTTTTTT; CDR3aa: CASSFVRGSGELFF
abundance: few; v_gene: TRBV29-1; j_gene: TRBJ1-1; d_gene: TRBD1; CDR3nt: TGCAGCGTTGTCAGGACAGGGGCTTATGAAGCTTTCTTT; CDR3aa: CSVVRTGAYEAFF
abundance: few; v_gene: TRBV10-3; j_gene: TRBJ1-2; d_gene: .; CDR3nt: TGTGCCATCAGTGAGTCAGTAAACTATGGCTACACCTTC; CDR3aa: CAISESVNYGYTF
abundance: .; v_gene: TRBV29-1; j_gene: TRBJ1-2; d_gene: .; CDR3nt: TGCAGCGGTGGGGGAGACTTCAATGGCTACACCTTC; CDR3aa: CSGGGDFNGYTF
abundance: .; v_gene: TRBV10-3; j_gene: TRBJ1-1; d_gene: .; CDR3nt: TGTGCCATCAGTGCTGAAGACAGTCTTGGAGCTTTCTTT; CDR3aa: CAISAEDSLGAFF
abundance: few; v_gene: TRBV7-2; j_gene: TRBJ2-4; d_gene: .; CDR3nt: TGTGCCAGCAGCTTTATGGACACCGGAACCAAAAACATTCAGTACTTC; CDR3aa: CASSFMDTGTKNIQYF
abundance: few; v_gene: TRBV7-7; j_gene: TRBJ2-5; d_gene: .; CDR3nt: TGTGCCAGCAGCTTGGTTCCCGGAGGGGGGGGAGTTGAGACCCAGTACTTC; CDR3aa: CASSLVPGGGGVETQYF
abundance: .; v_gene: TRBV9; j_gene: TRBJ2-7; d_gene: TRBD2; CDR3nt: TGTGCCAGCAGCGTAGGCGGGGGGGCTAGCTCCTACGAGCAGTACTTC; CDR3aa: CASSVGGGASSYEQYF
abundance: .; v_gene: TRBV3-1; j_gene: TRBJ2-3; d_gene: .; CDR3nt: TGTGCCAGCAGCCAGCGTTCGGCTGCGGATACGCAGTATTTT; CDR3aa: CASSQRSAADTQYF
abundance: few; v_gene: TRBV27; j_gene: TRBJ1-4; d_gene: TRBD1; CDR3nt: TGTGCCAGCAGATCATTGACAGGGCCCCTGACTAATGAAAAACTGTTTTTT; CDR3aa: CASRSLTGPLTNEKLFF
abundance: .; v_gene: TRBV29-1; j_gene: TRBJ1-1; d_gene: TRBD1; CDR3nt: TGCAGCGTTGTCTCTCCACAGGGGCGGTTTGGCACTGAAGCTTTCTTT; CDR3aa: CSVVSPQGRFGTEAFF
abundance: .; v_gene: TRBV3-1; j_gene: TRBJ1-2; d_gene: .; CDR3nt: TGTGCCAGCAGCCGGGACACCTCTAACTATGGCTACACCTTC; CDR3aa: CASSRDTSNYGYTF
abundance: few; v_gene: TRBV7-3; j_gene: TRBJ2-5; d_gene: .; CDR3nt: TGTGCCAGCAGCTTGTCCCCCTCGAGGGGCACGGAGACCCAGTACTTC; CDR3aa: CASSLSPSRGTETQYF
abundance: .; v_gene: TRBV5-1; j_gene: TRBJ1-1; d_gene: .; CDR3nt: TGCGCCAGCAGCTTGGGTCCGGCAGGGCAACGCATGAACACTGAAGCTTTCTTT; CDR3aa: CASSLGPAGQRMNTEAFF
abundance: .; v_gene: TRBV20-1; j_gene: TRBJ1-2; d_gene: .; CDR3nt: TGCAGTGCTCCTTTAGGGGGGGGCTATGGCTACACCTTC; CDR3aa: CSAPLGGGYGYTF
abundance: .; v_gene: TRBV14; j_gene: TRBJ2-1; d_gene: TRBD2; CDR3nt: TGTGCCAGCAGCCCACTTGGGACTAGCGGGAGGGACTCCTACAATGAGCAGTTCTTC; CDR3aa: CASSPLGTSGRDSYNEQFF
abundance: .; v_gene: TRBV9; j_gene: TRBJ2-3; d_gene: TRBD1; CDR3nt: TGTGCCAGCAGCCCTCGGACAGGGGAGATCGGAGATACGCAGTATTTT; CDR3aa: CASSPRTGEIGDTQYF
abundance: few; v_gene: TRBV3-1; j_gene: TRBJ2-6; d_gene: .; CDR3nt: TGTGCCAGCAGCCAAGACTTTAGCGGCTCTGGGGCCAACGTCCTGACTTTC; CDR3aa: CASSQDFSGSGANVLTF
abundance: .; v_gene: TRBV2; j_gene: TRBJ1-1; d_gene: .; CDR3nt: TGTGCCAGCAGTGAATTCCCGGAACGTAGAGCTTTCTTT; CDR3aa: CASSEFPERRAFF
abundance: few; v_gene: TRBV27; j_gene: TRBJ1-6; d_gene: .; CDR3nt: TGTGCCAGCACCACTTTCATTATGGGGGGGAATAATTCACCCCTCCACTTT; CDR3aa: CASTTFIMGGNNSPLHF
abundance: .; v_gene: TRBV20-1; j_gene: TRBJ2-5; d_gene: TRBD1; CDR3nt: TGCAGTGCGTGGACAGGGGAGGAGACCCAGTACTTC; CDR3aa: CSAWTGEETQYF
abundance: .; v_gene: TRBV29-1; j_gene: TRBJ2-5; d_gene: .; CDR3nt: TGCAGCCTACGGGGGGCAGAGACCCAGTACTTC; CDR3aa: CSLRGAETQYF
abundance: .; v_gene: TRBV7-3; j_gene: TRBJ2-5; d_gene: .; CDR3nt: TGTGCCAGCAGCTTACAACCCGCGGGGTCGGGAGAGACCCAGTACTTC; CDR3aa: CASSLQPAGSGETQYF
abundance: .; v_gene: TRBV6-1; j_gene: TRBJ1-5; d_gene: TRBD1; CDR3nt: TGTGCCAGCAGTGCCGGGACAGGCAAGGAGCCCCAGCATTTT; CDR3aa: CASSAGTGKEPQHF
abundance: .; v_gene: TRBV7-9; j_gene: TRBJ1-6; d_gene: .; CDR3nt: TGTGCCAGCAGCTTATTTTCGGGGAACGGTTCACCCCTCCACTTT; CDR3aa: CASSLFSGNGSPLHF
abundance: .; v_gene: TRBV28; j_gene: TRBJ1-6; d_gene: TRBD1; CDR3nt: TGTGCCAGCAGTTTCCCACGGACAGGGAATAATTCACCCCTCCACTTT; CDR3aa: CASSFPRTGNNSPLHF
abundance: .; v_gene: TRBV24-1; j_gene: TRBJ1-5; d_gene: .; CDR3nt: TGTGCCATCTCGACCAATAGCAATCAGCCCCAGCATTTT; CDR3aa: CAISTNSNQPQHF
abundance: .; v_gene: TRBV6-1; j_gene: TRBJ1-6; d_gene: .; CDR3nt: TGTGCCAGCAGTGAGATGGGAAACTCACCCCTCCACTTT; CDR3aa: CASSEMGNSPLHF
abundance: few; v_gene: TRBV6-2/TRBV6-3; j_gene: TRBJ2-5; d_gene: .; CDR3nt: TGTGCCAGCAGTTACAACCTTAGACAGACCCAGTACTTC; CDR3aa: CASSYNLRQTQYF
abundance: .; v_gene: TRBV20-1; j_gene: TRBJ2-3; d_gene: TRBD1; CDR3nt: TGCAGTGCTAGTGAATTACAGGGGGGAGGAGATACGCAGTATTTT; CDR3aa: CSASELQGGGDTQYF
abundance: few; v_gene: TRBV20-1; j_gene: TRBJ2-2; d_gene: .; CDR3nt: TGCAGTGCTACTCCAGGAAGTAAGGGAGACACCGGGGAGCTGTTTTTT; CDR3aa: CSATPGSKGDTGELFF
abundance: .; v_gene: TRBV6-2/TRBV6-3; j_gene: TRBJ2-5; d_gene: .; CDR3nt: TGTGCCAGCAAAACGAAGACCCAGTACTTC; CDR3aa: CASKTKTQYF
abundance: .; v_gene: TRBV29-1; j_gene: TRBJ1-2; d_gene: .; CDR3nt: TGCAGCGTTGAGGCATCCCACCCGGGCTACACCTTC; CDR3aa: CSVEASHPGYTF
abundance: few; v_gene: TRBV4-2; j_gene: TRBJ2-1; d_gene: TRBD1; CDR3nt: TGTGCCAGCAGCCGTTCCGGGACAGGCCTCAATGAGCAGTTCTTC; CDR3aa: CASSRSGTGLNEQFF
abundance: once; v_gene: TRBV28; j_gene: TRBJ2-7; d_gene: .; CDR3nt: TGTGCCAGCGCGGCCGGGGTTGGGTCCTACGAGCAGTACTTC; CDR3aa: CASAAGVGSYEQYF